The 29 T cell receptor beta chains given below trace back to one sample, sequenced in a study of beta chain features in type 1 diabetes. The investigators reverse transcribed all of the isolated RNA, so they sequenced expressed TCRB transcripts. The table came from immunoSEQ multiplex PCR; TCRdb's copy has only in-frame clones and leaves some out. Of some 150,000 clones detected, roughly a tenth appear once; the ten largest clones hold approximately 0.68%. The sample consisted of central memory CD4+ T cells from blood. These receptors were taken from a man aged 18 to 29 in good health.

This clone has only a few counts. The rearrangement uses TRBV29-1 and TRBJ2-3, with 8 nucleotides matching TRBD2. This CDR3 is 13 amino acids long. Trimming removed 8 bases from V and 3 bases from J; junction bases left unmatched: 7. Germline assignment: CDR1 SQVTM and CDR2 ANQGSEA. CDR3 coding DNA: TGCAGCTCCCACGGGGGGGGTACAGATACGCAGTATTTT. This codes for CSSHGGGTDTQYF.

This clone was picked up many times. The V and J genes are TRBV28 and TRBJ2-7; D might be TRBD2 (5 bases). Germline CDR1 and CDR2: MDHEN and SYDVKM. Trimming shortened V by 7 bases and J by 2 bases, and 12 bases separated the two germline ends. The CDR3 contains 13 residues. CDR3 residues: CASNKRWAYEQYF. In DNA form, the CDR3 reads TGTGCCAGCAATAAGCGGTGGGCCTACGAGCAGTACTTC.

The chain is built from TRBV14 and TRBJ1-4, with D possibly matching TRBD1 (6 bases). Germline lookup yields CDR1 SGHDN and CDR2 FVKESK. CDR3 size: 15 residues. The ends were cut back, 2 bases at V and 6 bases at J, with 13 bases in the middle. The CDR3 DNA is TGTGCCAGCAGCCAAATGGGGGCAGGTGATGAAAAACTGTTTTTT. This translates into CASSQMGAGDEKLFF.

J is TRBJ1-5 and V is TRBV4-3; perhaps TRBD1 as D (5 bases). Trimming removed 0 bases at V and 5 bases at J, with 5 bases between. The CDR3 consists of 13 residues. Germline V gives CDR1 LGHNA, CDR2 YSLEER. CDR3 in amino acids: CASSQDRDQPQHF. The CDR3 region has the DNA TGCGCCAGCAGCCAAGACAGGGATCAGCCCCAGCATTTT.

The chain links TRBV7-2 to TRBJ2-5, with 13 positions matching TRBD2. J gave up 5 bases and V 8 bases, and 11 bases lay outside the gene matches. Germline CDR1 SGHTA, CDR2 FQGNSA. The CDR3 sequence is 16 residues long. DNA of the CDR3: TGTGCCAGCGGGGATGAACTAGCGGGGGGGCACGAGACCCAGTACTTC. Translated, it gives CASGDELAGGHETQYF.

The chain is built from TRBV4-1 and TRBJ2-7; 9 bases are shared with TRBD2. The J segment lost 2 bases and the V segment lost 2 bases, leaving 7 bases of the junction unmatched. CDR3 length: 16 amino acids. Germline V CDR1 and CDR2: MGHRA, YSYEKL. CDR3 protein: CASSQPRAGGTYEQYF. DNA of the CDR3: TGCGCCAGCAGCCAACCCCGGGCGGGGGGGACCTACGAGCAGTACTTC.

The chain links TRBV2 to TRBJ2-5, with 10 bases matching TRBD2. Germline CDR1 and CDR2: SNHLY and FYNNEI. This CDR3 is 16 amino acids long. V lost 2 bases, J lost 9 bases, and 12 bases stayed unmatched. In DNA, the CDR3 is TGTGCCAGCAGTGAAAGGGTAGCGGGGGGTTCGAGGGCCCAGTACTTC. It encodes CASSERVAGGSRAQYF.

This clone turned up a few times. The chain has TRBV19 and TRBJ2-7; the match to TRBD1 covers 9 bases. CDR1 is LNHDA, CDR2 SQIVND, per germline (reference sequence). The CDR3 has 17 residues. V dropped 4 bases and J dropped 2; count of bases not matched to a gene: 12. CDR3 DNA: TGTGCCAGTAGTACCACACTCTACAGGGGGCGAACCTACGAGCAGTACTTC. Translating gives CASSTTLYRGRTYEQYF. The whole variable domain, filled in from reference TRBV19 and TRBJ2-7, reads DGGITQSPKYLFRKEGQNVTLSCEQNLNHDAMYWYRQDPGQGLRLIYYSQIVNDFQKGDIAEGYSVSREKKESFPLTVTSAQKNPTAFYLCASSTTLYRGRTYEQYFGPGTRLTVT.

This chain links TRBV6-5 with TRBJ1-5; a possible D gene is TRBD1 (5 bases). V was shortened by 3 bases and J by 5 bases, with 8 bases between the two germline ends. Germline CDR1 is MNHEY and CDR2 is SVGAGI. The CDR3 has 13 amino acids. The CDR3 nucleotides read TGTGCCAGCAGTTATAGCAGGGATCAGCCCCAGCATTTT. Its translation: CASSYSRDQPQHF.

This clone was detected ten times or more. V and J are TRBV27 and TRBJ2-1; 10 bases align to TRBD2. Germline loops: CDR1 MNHEY, CDR2 SMNVEV (reference sequence). The junction had 2 bases not matched to a gene; V was cut back by 3 bases and J by 6 bases. This CDR3 comprises 14 residues. As DNA, the CDR3 is TGTGCCAGCAGTTTGGGGACTAGCGCCAATGAGCAGTTCTTC. It specifies CASSLGTSANEQFF.

The sample holds a few counts of this clone. This chain links TRBV5-4 with TRBJ2-7; D ambiguous. Germline values: CDR1 SGHNT, CDR2 YYREEE (reference sequence). The CDR3 length is 14 residues. The germline V and J ends were trimmed by 1 base and 3 bases, with 11 bases remaining between them. CDR3 residues: CASSLLPEDYEQYF. In DNA form, the CDR3 reads TGTGCCAGCAGCTTGCTTCCAGAGGACTACGAGCAGTACTTC.

This clone came up a few times. This chain joins TRBV11-2 and TRBJ1-4, with D maybe TRBD1 (5 bases). From germline, CDR1 is SGHAT and CDR2 FQNNGV. The CDR3 spans 14 residues. Trimming stripped 1 base from V and 8 bases from J, with 11 bases between. The CDR3 DNA follows: TGTGCCAGCAGCTTAGGGGATGGGGGGGAAAAACTGTTTTTT. It encodes CASSLGDGGEKLFF.

The V call is TRBV21-1, the J call TRBJ2-2; the table's D call of TRBD1 was not tested on the DNA. TRBV21-1 is marked as a pseudogene. The CDR3 contains 17 residues. CDR3 DNA: TGTGCCAGCAGCAAAATCGAGACAGGGGGCCCCGGCGGGGAGCTGTTTTTT. Translation: CASSKIETGGPGGELFF.

This clone was detected only a few times. This chain links TRBV19 with TRBJ1-2; no reliable D call. V was cut by 3 bases and J by 2 bases, with 7 bases left in between. This CDR3 has 13 amino acids. The V gene's germline CDR1 is LNHDA and CDR2 SQIVND (reference sequence). The CDR3 sequence is CASSISGNYGYTF. CDR3 nucleotides: TGTGCCAGTAGTATCTCCGGGAACTATGGCTACACCTTC.

The chain employs TRBV5-1 and TRBJ2-5, with 7 nucleotides matching TRBD1. The CDR3 consists of 15 residues. V was pared by 3 bases and J by 2 bases, with 7 bases of the junction left unmatched. Germline V CDR1 and CDR2: SGHRS, YFSETQ. The CDR3 region is CASSSGQTGQETQYF. CDR3 sequence (DNA): TGCGCCAGCAGCTCGGGACAGACAGGGCAAGAGACCCAGTACTTC.

The chain has TRBV7-2 and TRBJ2-2, with TRBD2 matching over 14 bases. With V trimmed by 5 bases and J by 7 bases, 3 bases remained unmatched. This CDR3 has 15 residues. In germline, CDR1 is SGHTA, CDR2 FQGNSA. This chain's CDR3 is CASSTGLAGGGELFF. The CDR3 DNA reads as TGTGCCAGCAGCACCGGACTAGCGGGAGGCGGGGAGCTGTTTTTT.

The chain combines TRBV7-2 with TRBJ2-5; weak D call: TRBD1 (5 bases). CDR3 size: 12 residues. The germline V and J ends were trimmed by 5 bases and 4 bases, with 8 bases remaining between them. Per the germline V gene, CDR1 is SGHTA and CDR2 is FQGNSA. CDR3 amino acids: CASSSQGETQYF. DNA of the CDR3: TGTGCCAGCAGCAGCCAGGGAGAGACCCAGTACTTC.

This clone was observed a handful of times. This chain joins TRBV6-5 and TRBJ2-7, with 7 nucleotides matching TRBD1. Trimming took 0 bases from V and 3 from J; bases not matched to a gene: 5. The CDR3 is made up of 15 amino acids. The germline CDR1 and CDR2 sequences are MNHEY and SVGAGI. CDR3 bases: TGTGCCAGCAGTTACTCGGGACAGCCAGACTACGAGCAGTACTTC. It specifies CASSYSGQPDYEQYF.

This chain joins TRBV7-2 and TRBJ2-1; D is unresolved. The CDR3 sequence is 11 residues long. Germline CDR1 reads SGHTA; CDR2 reads FQGNSA. V shed 3 bases and J shed 7 bases, with 4 bases lying between them. The CDR3 DNA reads TGTGCCAGCAGCTTCAGAAATGAGCAGTTCTTC. Translation gives CASSFRNEQFF.

This chain links TRBV11-3 with TRBJ2-3, with a weak D call TRBD2 (6 bases). The germline V gene has CDR1 SGHNT and CDR2 YENEEA. V was shortened by 5 bases and J by 5 bases, with 20 bases between the two germline ends. The length of the CDR3 is 16 residues. CDR3 nucleotides: TGTGCCAGCAGCCCTGGGCTGCGGGAAGTGGAAGATACGCAGTATTTT. This codes for CASSPGLREVEDTQYF.

This clone was counted between two and nine times. The genes are TRBV7-2 and TRBJ1-5; TRBD1 is a possible D gene (5 bases). V shed 0 bases and J shed 6 bases, with 12 bases lying between them. The CDR3 has 15 amino acids. CDR1 is SGHTA and CDR2 is FQGNSA in the germline V gene. The CDR3 is CASSLAPDTSQPQHF. As DNA, the CDR3 is TGTGCCAGCAGCTTAGCGCCGGACACCTCTCAGCCCCAGCATTTT.

This clone came up many times. This chain uses TRBV28 with TRBJ2-5; D ambiguous. V was shortened by 6 bases and J by 2 bases, with 4 bases between the two germline ends. The CDR3 covers 11 residues. Germline V gene sequence: CDR1 MDHEN, CDR2 SYDVKM. The CDR3 loop reads CASRLQETQYF. The DNA of the CDR3 is TGTGCCAGCAGACTTCAAGAGACCCAGTACTTC.

CDR3 bases: TGTGCCAGCAGTGTTATACAGGGGGCGCGGGGCTACACCTTC. As protein: CASSVIQGARGYTF. This chain connects TRBV2 to TRBJ1-2; 9 positions match TRBD1. The CDR3 sequence is 14 residues long. The germline V gene encodes CDR1 SNHLY and CDR2 FYNNEI. J gave up 8 bases and V 4 bases, and 8 bases lay outside the gene matches. The full variable domain, completed using reference TRBV2 and TRBJ1-2, is EPEVTQTPSHQVTQMGQEVILRCVPISNHLYFYWYRQILGQKVEFLVSFYNNEISEKSEIFDDQFSVERPDGSNFTLKIRSTKLEDSAMYFCASSVIQGARGYTFGSGTRLTVV.

The chain combines TRBV9 with TRBJ1-2; no definite D call. CDR1 SGDLS and CDR2 YYNGEE come from the germline V gene. V lost 1 base and J 1 base, leaving 11 bases between the germline ends. The CDR3 loop spans 15 amino acids. The CDR3 sequence: CASSVSDTINYGYTF. As DNA, the CDR3 is TGTGCCAGCAGCGTATCTGACACCATTAACTATGGCTACACCTTC.

The chain has TRBV4-2 and TRBJ1-5; 7 bases align to TRBD1. CDR1 is LGHNA and CDR2 is YNFKEQ in the germline V gene. V lost 0 bases to trimming and J lost 4 bases; unmatched junction nucleotides: 3. CDR3 length: 15 amino acids. This chain's CDR3 is CASSQDGQDNQPQHF. CDR3 nucleotides: TGTGCCAGCAGCCAAGACGGACAGGATAATCAGCCCCAGCATTTT.

This clone was seen a handful of times. The chain recombines TRBV29-1 with TRBJ1-2, with D tentatively TRBD1 (5 bases). The V end lost 2 bases, the J end lost 7 bases, and 14 bases lay between the germline ends. CDR3 length: 13 residues. Germline CDR1 and CDR2: SQVTM and ANQGSEA. The CDR3 nucleotides are TGCAGCGTTGAACCGACGGGACTTTCTGGCTACACCTTC. Translated, it gives CSVEPTGLSGYTF. Supplemented by reference TRBV29-1 and TRBJ1-2, the full variable domain reads SAVISQKPSRDICQRGTSLTIQCQVDSQVTMMFWYRQQPGQSLTLIATANQGSEATYESGFVIDKFPISRPNLTFSTLTVSNMSPEDSSIYLCSVEPTGLSGYTFGSGTRLTVV.

This clone showed up just a few times. The rearrangement joins TRBV4-1 to TRBJ2-2; 9 nucleotides line up with TRBD2. This CDR3 has 16 residues. Germline V CDR1 and CDR2: MGHRA, YSYEKL. J was trimmed by 6 bases and V by 0 bases; bases with no gene match: 5. CDR3 in DNA: TGCGCCAGCAGCCAAGAGGGCGGGGGGGGACCCGGGGAGCTGTTTTTT. Amino acid sequence: CASSQEGGGGPGELFF.

This clone was counted at least ten times. DNA of the CDR3: TGTGCCAGCAGCGGTGGGGCGGGGACTACAGATACGCAGTATTTT. It yields the protein CASSGGAGTTDTQYF. The chain uses TRBV7-9 and TRBJ2-3; TRBD2 is a possible D gene (6 bases). CDR1 is SEHNR and CDR2 is FQNEAQ in the germline V gene (reference sequence). The CDR3 consists of 15 residues. Trimming left V 5 bases short and J 3 bases short, with 15 bases between.

The CDR3 sequence is CASSQETGVGGYTF. DNA for the CDR3: TGTGCCAGCAGCCAAGAGACAGGGGTGGGTGGCTACACCTTC. The rearrangement links TRBV4-2 to TRBJ1-2; 8 bases map to TRBD1. J was trimmed by 7 bases and V by 0 bases; bases with no gene match: 4. The CDR3 loop spans 14 amino acids. CDR1 and CDR2 (germline): LGHNA, YNFKEQ.